The sequence of this T cell receptor beta chain was determined in a study of radiotherapy plus CTLA-4 blockade in lung cancer. On the study more broadly: In approximately 17% of patients, objective responses were seen; roughly 28% had disease control.

Generated by immunoSEQ multiplex PCR, the TCRdb table keeps only in-frame clones and is missing some. The data contain about 97,000 clones, 60% to 75% of them seen just once; the ten biggest clones take up 2.8%. Study-wide findings and caveats: Clones derived from tumor TCRs expanded in blood after radiotherapy plus ipilimumab.

A word on this clone: Its antigen is currently unknown.

Patients with chemo-refractory metastatic non-small-cell lung cancer received focal radiation plus CTLA-4 blockade with ipilimumab. This CDR3 spans 15 amino acids. The V gene's germline CDR1 is SEHNR and CDR2 FQNEAQ (reference sequence). V lost 8 bases and J 4 bases, leaving 17 bases between the germline ends. V and J are TRBV7-9 and TRBJ1-4, with D possibly matching TRBD1 (5 bases). The sequence came from a human donor with non-small cell lung cancer who had a partial response to radiotherapy plus ipilimumab. Some clones in this sample may be carry-over from other donors' samples. This specimen consisted of peripheral blood, obtained from a patient treated with radiotherapy plus ipilimumab. CDR3 sequence: CASSEGLGLNEKLFF. The CDR3 DNA follows: TGTGCCAGCTCCGAGGGACTGGGCCTTAATGAAAAACTGTTTTTT.